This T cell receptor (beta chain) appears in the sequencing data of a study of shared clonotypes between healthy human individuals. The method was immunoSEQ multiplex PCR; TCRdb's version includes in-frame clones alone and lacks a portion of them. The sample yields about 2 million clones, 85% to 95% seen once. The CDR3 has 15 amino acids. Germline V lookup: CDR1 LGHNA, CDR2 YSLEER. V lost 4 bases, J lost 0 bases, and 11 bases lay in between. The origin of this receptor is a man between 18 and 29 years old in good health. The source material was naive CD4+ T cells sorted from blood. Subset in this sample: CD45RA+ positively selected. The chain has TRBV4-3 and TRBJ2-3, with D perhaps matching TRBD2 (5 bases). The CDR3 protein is CASSRQAASTDTQYF. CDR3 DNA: TGCGCCAGCAGCCGCCAAGCGGCAAGCACAGATACGCAGTATTTT.